The text below deals with one T cell receptor beta chain. This clone's antigen is unknown. No base-level quality is on record; no much larger clone is a single base apart. From the cysteine through the phenylalanine, the CDR3 covers 13 amino acids. The only DNA kept is the CDR3, 39 bases in frame from the first base. Between the V and J ends, shortened by 1 base and 2 bases respectively, the junction contains 4 bases. For CDR1 and CDR2, the germline V gene (reference sequence) lists SGHKS and YYEKEE. This record comes from a study of blood T cell repertoires in COVID-19 (dated by TCRdb to the early 2020s). With regard to the full study: Collaborator samples came from the United States, Italy and Spain and covered acute and convalescent phases of COVID-19. The prospective study material was composed of cDNA or gDNA derived from T cells, B-cell-depleted T cells, or PBMCs. Deeply sampled blood TCRbeta repertoires from subjects exposed to, actively infected with, or recovered from COVID-19 were included in the dataset. The repertoires were released in a freely available public database meant as a resource for research on the immune response to SARS-CoV-2. The samples were drawn from the first 160 participants of the ongoing ImmuneRACE study and from 1,254 subjects provided by 6 global collaborators. Sample metadata almost always included a de-identified subject ID, COVID-19 status, age in years and sex. Where available, HLA class I and class II types were obtained from metadata supplied by the sample provider rather than from assay-based typing. General conclusions and limits of the study: How much clinical and demographic metadata was included differed by source and by participant, and the metadata was provided uncurated.

The immunoSEQ Assay, a bias-controlled multiplex PCR, was used to amplify TCRbeta CDR3 regions from genomic DNA. Under the source paper's analysis protocol: Nucleated cell counts per sample were estimated from amplification of reference gene primers within the assay. To quantify the absolute abundance of each unique TCRbeta CDR3 rearrangement, sequence reads were collapsed and filtered. For each sample, productive Simpson clonality was calculated by taking the square root of Simpson's diversity index across productive rearrangements. TCRdb's version of the immuneACCESS table is confined to in-frame rearrangements and falls short of the full clone set. An unresolved V gene accounts for under half of the shortfall where checked; the remainder is of unknown origin. V and J calls and clone size are copied from that table; D and trimming were computed from the DNA. In this sample the table shows roughly 290,000 clones, about nine tenths of which occur a single time. In total, the top ten clones hold 1.7% of the sample.

In the prospective study, participants were about 18 to 100 years old, resided in 24 geographic areas of the United States, and were enrolled through a virtual design. To assign participants to cohorts, the prospective study relied on clinical history that participants themselves reported in a screening survey and a study questionnaire. For ImmuneRACE Cohort 3, a participant was defined as recovered based on two consecutive negative NP/OP PCR tests, clearance by a healthcare professional, or resolution of symptoms. Each participant in the prospective study had whole blood, serum and a nasopharyngeal or oropharyngeal swab collected by mobile phlebotomists. Over an approximately 2-month period, participants in the prospective study had the option of providing additional blood draws and questionnaires. Before DNA extraction, blood samples from the prospective study were shipped at room temperature or frozen.

The sequenced sample consisted of PBMCs or T cells enriched from blood (not recorded which). The sequence derives from a woman in her thirties or forties who had recovered from COVID-19. The chain joins TRBV5-5 to TRBJ1-5, with no reliable assignment of the D segment. The CDR3 is CASSLTGNQPQHF. The DNA sequence is given as TGTGCCAGCAGCTTGACAGGCAATCAGCCCCAGCATTTT.